This T cell receptor beta chain was found in a study of T cell clones after liver transplantation. Study-level background: Liver transplant recipients had immunosuppression withdrawal attempted within 2 years. Timepoints were pre-transplant, pre-withdrawal, and after withdrawal was completed or failed. Overall study results and limits: Circulating graft-donor-reactive CD4 TCRbeta sequences fell significantly post-transplant in most of the 8 subjects. Migration into the graft, not deletion, may explain lost graft donor-reactive T cells.

The protocol was immunoSEQ multiplex PCR, while the TCRdb copy is restricted to in-frame clones and leaves out a portion. The sample shows around 100,000 clones, around four fifths of them seen only once. Concerning this clone: Its antigen is not known.

Trimming removed 4 bases at V and 0 bases at J, with 19 bases between. CDR1 SGHAT and CDR2 FQNNGV come from the germline V gene. This CDR3 is built from 18 residues. Specimen: CD4+ T cells from blood, collected about 50 months after liver transplant. The sequence came from a human patient who received a liver transplant. The graft donor may be the source of some T cells. The J gene is TRBJ1-3, the V gene TRBV11-2; D is uncertain. CDR3 DNA sequence: TGTGCCAGCAGCTCGGTGTTTGGCCGACCTTCCTCTGGAAACACCATATATTTT. This sequence encodes CASSSVFGRPSSGNTIYF.